The rows below give T cell receptor beta chains drawn from one sample of a study of T cells in Graves' hyperthyroidism and ophthalmopathy. A single record per CDR3 protein comes from TCRdb applying MiXCR to the multiplex PCR reads. The table includes about 250,000 distinct CDR3 sequences, about 25% detected once. Sequences were obtained from blood. Every receptor here comes from a woman aged 40-49 years with Graves' ophthalmopathy. The CDR3 runs from the conserved cysteine through the conserved F or W. The D gene is left open where the match is weak. Clone size is given for some rows only: seen once, a few or many times, or a class if the clone is expanded.

d_call j_call clone_size v_call cdr3_nt cdr3_aa
. TRBJ1-5 many TRBV7-8 TGTGCCAGCAGGACAACAGCGTATAGCAATCAGCCCCAGCATTTT CASRTTAYSNQPQHF
. TRBJ1-1 many TRBV7-9 TGTGCCAGCAGCGTAGGGAGCGGGGGCACTGAAGCTTTCTTT CASSVGSGGTEAFF
. TRBJ2-7 . TRBV6-5 TGTGCCAGCAGTTACTACGGGGCCGACTACGAGCAGTACTTC CASSYYGADYEQYF
TRBD1 TRBJ1-2 many TRBV7-2 TGTGCCAGCAGCTTGTCGGGACAGGACTATGGCTACACCTTC CASSLSGQDYGYTF
TRBD1 TRBJ2-7 . TRBV20-1 TGCAGTGCTCGGACAGGGGATGAGCAGTACTTC CSARTGDEQYF
TRBD1 TRBJ1-2 many TRBV12-3/TRBV12-4 TGTGCCAGCAGTAGACAGGGAGACTATGGCTACACCTTC CASSRQGDYGYTF
TRBD2 TRBJ2-7 many TRBV7-8 TGTGCCAGCAGCTTCGCCCCCGGGGGGGGCTACGAGCAGTACTTC CASSFAPGGGYEQYF
TRBD1 TRBJ1-5 many TRBV6-1 TGTGCCAGCAGTGAACTCGGGACAGGTAACGCCTCCAATCAGCCCCAGCATTTT CASSELGTGNASNQPQHF
. TRBJ1-1 . TRBV6-2/TRBV6-3 TGTGCCAGCAGACCCGGACCGGAAAGGTGGGACACTGAAGCTTTCTTT CASRPGPERWDTEAFF
. TRBJ1-2 many TRBV5-5 TGTGCCAGCAGCTTGGCACCGGTCTATGGCTACACCTTC CASSLAPVYGYTF
. TRBJ2-5 . TRBV12-5 TGTGCTAGTGGTTTTCGGGGAGGGGGAGAGACCCAGTACTTC CASGFRGGGETQYF
. TRBJ2-7 many TRBV5-1 TGCGCCAGCAGCTTGCCCTCCTACGAGCAGTACTTC CASSLPSYEQYF
. TRBJ1-3 many TRBV6-1 TGTGCCAGCAGTGAAGCGACGACCGGAATTATTGGAAACACCATATATTTT CASSEATTGIIGNTIYF
TRBD2 TRBJ2-5 many TRBV28 TGTGCCAGCAGTTCCTCTAGCGGGAGAGAGACCCAGTACTTC CASSSSSGRETQYF
TRBD1 TRBJ2-7 . TRBV6-2/TRBV6-3 TGTGCCAGCAGCCAGGACAGGCTCTACGAGCAGTACTTC CASSQDRLYEQYF
TRBD1 TRBJ1-2 many TRBV7-3 TGTGCCAGCAGCTCGATACAGGGGGCCGACCGCTATGGCTACACCTTC CASSSIQGADRYGYTF
TRBD1 TRBJ1-2 . TRBV12-3/TRBV12-4 TGTGCCAGCAGGAACCGGGACAGCAACTATGGCTACACCTTC CASRNRDSNYGYTF
. TRBJ1-2 . TRBV6-5 TGTGCCAGCAGTTACTCGAGTTCAGGGTTAATCCATGGCTACACCTTC CASSYSSSGLIHGYTF